Sequencing of this TCR beta chain was carried out in a study of T cell repertoires in cytomegalovirus infection. Looking at the study overall: Public TCR beta signatures were indicative of both CMV infection and a matching HLA type.

Findings of the study overall: CMV-specific TCR beta clonotypes restricted by HLA-C dominated the ex vivo response. Identification of carriers of CMV plus the relevant HLA was achieved through cumulative public TCR beta family frequency.

This clonotype was seen more than once but under ten times. Its antigen is unidentified. TCRdb fed the reads into MiXCR, producing one record per CDR3 protein. This sample has some 240,000 distinct CDR3 sequences, with about 18% found just once. V was shortened by 1 base and J by 4 bases, with 16 bases between the two germline ends. Germline CDR1 and CDR2: SQVTM and ANQGSEA. The length of the CDR3 is 15 residues. The TCR was taken from a human donor in good health (CMV status not recorded). Some clones in this sample may be carry-over from other donors' samples. Material: CD8+ T cells from PBMCs. The chain combines TRBV29-1 with TRBJ1-1; unclear D gene. The CDR3 bases are TGCAGCGTTGAAGTCGCTGGGTGGGAAGGCACTGAAGCTTTCTTT. Its protein product is CSVEVAGWEGTEAFF. Based on the CDR3 plus reference TRBV29-1 and TRBJ1-1, the full variable domain is SAVISQKPSRDICQRGTSLTIQCQVDSQVTMMFWYRQQPGQSLTLIATANQGSEATYESGFVIDKFPISRPNLTFSTLTVSNMSPEDSSIYLCSVEVAGWEGTEAFFGQGTRLTVV.